Listed below are T cell receptor beta chains from one sample, sequenced in a study of PD-1 blockade in classical Hodgkin lymphoma. Sequenced by immunoSEQ multiplex PCR; TCRdb stores in-frame clones only, minus some. The sample contains some 22,000 clones, about 80% of which appear only once. The sequences come from peripheral blood mononuclear cells (PBMCs), collected before the fourth cycle of nivolumab. These receptors all stem from a human donor with classical Hodgkin lymphoma. CDR3s include the opening cysteine and the closing phenylalanine or tryptophan. Clone size appears in some rows only: once, few, many, or a class for an expanded clone.

TRBJ2-1 NA TRBV12-5 CASGYSGVLDEQFF
TRBJ2-1 NA TRBV2 CASSEVLAGVNEQFF
TRBJ2-5 NA TRBV28 CASSLSLAGGGQETQYF
TRBJ1-2 NA TRBV6-6 CASSSRAANYGYTF
TRBJ1-5 NA TRBV2 CASTPRDTQPQHF
TRBJ2-7 NA TRBV18 CASSLAPGVPSYEQYF
TRBJ1-1 NA TRBV18 CASSFYQGAVNTEAFF
TRBJ2-5 NA TRBV5-8 CASSLYRGLQETQYF
TRBJ1-1 few TRBV2 CASSEIAELMNTEAFF
TRBJ2-5 NA TRBV10-3 CAISWAGVEETQYF
TRBJ2-2 NA TRBV19 CASSTRRTGGGTGELFF
TRBJ1-1 few TRBV6-5 CASRDTTGGTEAFF